The TCR beta chain described here comes from a study of Graves' ophthalmopathy and Graves' hyperthyroidism. CAS ≥3, NOSPECS ≥4, moderate-to-severe activity and duration under 3 months marked donors with ophthalmopathy. Turning to this clonotype: The antigen is not known. The junction departs from germline at one end; a sequencing error may be responsible.

General observations from the study: Clonotypes were expanded in thyroid at above 0.001 frequency, and most also appeared in blood.

The CDR3 totals 11 residues. RNA transcripts were the template, and TCR beta CDR3 regions were amplified from them. Second-round multiplex PCR came after a first-round RT-PCR that employed HTBI primers. A single record per CDR3 protein comes from TCRdb applying MiXCR to the multiplex PCR reads. The data show about 220,000 distinct CDR3 sequences, about a fifth seen once. The material sequenced was peripheral blood. This sequence originates from a woman in her forties or fifties with Graves' ophthalmopathy. The chain uses TRBV12-3 or TRBV12-4 and TRBJ1-3; D is unresolved. CDR3 DNA sequence: TGTGCCATCAGATCTGGAAACACCATATCTTTT. Protein product: CAIRSGNTISF.